This passage covers 20 T cell receptor beta chains from one sample sequenced in a study of cytomegalovirus exposure and HLA in healthy donors. PCR primers comprised 60 Vbeta and 13 Jbeta primers. Assay: immunoSEQ multiplex PCR; the TCRdb copy retains only in-frame clones and omits some. The listing contains roughly 70,000 clones. Sequenced: PBMCs. The receptor source for this set is a female donor in good health and CMV-seropositive.

The rearrangement links TRBV27 to TRBJ1-2, with 9 bases fitting TRBD1. V shed 3 bases, J shed 6 bases, and the junction held 5 bases outside the gene matches. Germline V gene data show CDR1 as MNHEY and CDR2 as SMNVEV (reference sequence). CDR3 size: 14 residues. CDR3 sequence reads: CASSFTGGADGYTF. CDR3 sequence (DNA): TGTGCCAGCAGTTTTACAGGGGGCGCGGATGGCTACACCTTC.

The CDR3 DNA reads TGCGCCAGCAGCCAAGGGCACGGGACTAGCGTTCAGGATACGCAGTATTTT. Amino acid sequence: CASSQGHGTSVQDTQYF. The chain employs TRBV4-1 and TRBJ2-3, with 10 positions matching TRBD2. V shed 1 base and J 6 bases; nucleotides not matched to a gene: 10. Germline CDR1 is MGHRA and CDR2 is YSYEKL. The length of the CDR3 is 17 residues.

The chain combines TRBV10-3 with TRBJ2-7; D unclear. CDR3 length equals 12 residues. Per the germline V gene, CDR1 is ENHRY and CDR2 is SYGVKD. The ends were cut back, 6 bases at V and 3 bases at J, with 9 bases in the middle. DNA for the CDR3: TGTGCCATCAGCGAGGCCGGCTACGAGCAGTACTTC. Translated: CAISEAGYEQYF.

The chain is built from TRBV7-2 and TRBJ1-4; unclear D gene. Per the germline V gene, CDR1 is SGHTA and CDR2 is FQGNSA. This CDR3 spans 15 amino acids. Trimming stripped 5 bases from V and 1 base from J, with 11 bases between. CDR3 residues: CASSLAVQTNEKLFF. CDR3 nucleotide sequence: TGTGCCAGCAGCCTGGCCGTCCAAACTAATGAAAAACTGTTTTTT.

The V call is TRBV5-1, the J call TRBJ1-2; 9 bases are shared with TRBD1. Germline lookup yields CDR1 SGHRS and CDR2 YFSETQ. V shed 0 bases and J 8 bases; nucleotides not matched to a gene: 11. This CDR3 has 16 residues. The CDR3 sequence: CASSLDNNRGRRGYTF. The CDR3 DNA follows: TGCGCCAGCAGCTTGGATAATAACAGGGGGCGCCGAGGCTACACCTTC.

The rearrangement links TRBV28 to TRBJ1-2; TRBD1 is a possible D gene (6 bases). Trimming removed 1 base from V and 7 bases from J, with 25 bases in between. The CDR3 loop spans 18 amino acids. Germline CDR1 is MDHEN and CDR2 is SYDVKM. The CDR3 reads CASSLSDRFRGFSGGYTF. The CDR3 DNA sequence: TGTGCCAGCAGTTTATCCGACAGGTTTAGGGGGTTTTCAGGTGGCTACACCTTC.

The chain uses TRBV19 and TRBJ1-1, with D hard to call. Trimming stripped 7 bases from V and 5 bases from J, with 17 bases between. The CDR3 spans 14 residues. Per germline, CDR1 LNHDA and CDR2 SQIVND (reference sequence). The CDR3 DNA sequence: TGTGCCAGTATTTCGGGTCTCCCGGGGACTGAAGCTTTCTTT. This codes for CASISGLPGTEAFF.

The V call is TRBV7-2, the J call TRBJ2-3; 8 nucleotides align to TRBD2. The CDR3 totals 19 residues. Germline loops: CDR1 SGHTA, CDR2 FQGNSA. V shed 1 base and J 0 bases; nucleotides not matched to a gene: 12. The CDR3 loop is CASSLGRTSYLKSTDTQYF. In nucleotides, the CDR3 is TGTGCCAGCAGCTTAGGTAGGACTAGCTACTTGAAAAGCACAGATACGCAGTATTTT.

This CDR3 reads CASSYSTAGGGDTQYF. CDR3 nucleotides: TGTGCCAGCAGTTACTCGACGGCGGGGGGAGGAGATACGCAGTATTTT. The V call is TRBV6-5, the J call TRBJ2-3; 8 positions match TRBD2. CDR1 is MNHEY, CDR2 SVGAGI, per germline. The CDR3 has 16 residues. The ends lost 0 bases at V and 5 bases at J; junction bases unmatched: 7.

The chain employs TRBV4-3 and TRBJ2-7, with 7 bases that match TRBD1. The CDR3 consists of 15 residues. The V gene's germline CDR1 is LGHNA and CDR2 YSLEER. The trim removed 6 bases at V and 2 bases at J, leaving 10 bases unmatched. The CDR3, as DNA: TGCGCCAGCAGTAGATCGGCAGGGGGTCCCTACGAGCAGTACTTC. Its translation: CASSRSAGGPYEQYF.

Worth noting for this clone: This same CDR3 is encoded by further DNA sequences in the sample. This chain joins TRBV7-2 and TRBJ1-2; D might be TRBD1 (5 bases). The V and J ends lost 2 bases and 8 bases respectively, with 9 bases between them. The CDR3 spans 12 residues. The germline V gene has CDR1 SGHTA and CDR2 FQGNSA. CDR3 in amino acids: CASSLTGVGYTF. The CDR3, as DNA: TGTGCCAGCAGCTTAACGGGGGTCGGCTACACCTTC.

The chain employs TRBV19 and TRBJ1-5; 7 nucleotides match TRBD1. V lost 2 bases, J lost 6 bases, and 7 bases stayed unmatched. The CDR3 runs 15 residues. Germline CDR1 and CDR2: LNHDA and SQIVND (reference sequence). The DNA for the CDR3 is TGTGCCAGTAGTATAAGAGGGGGCGCGGGTCAGCCCCAGCATTTT. Encoded protein: CASSIRGGAGQPQHF.

The chain joins TRBV5-1 to TRBJ2-3; D is undetermined. CDR1 SGHRS and CDR2 YFSETQ come from the germline V gene. The CDR3 covers 14 residues. Trimming removed 2 bases at V and 2 bases at J, with 9 bases between. This CDR3 reads CASSFGAPTDTQYF. CDR3 DNA sequence: TGCGCCAGCAGCTTTGGAGCTCCCACAGATACGCAGTATTTT.

The chain joins TRBV5-1 to TRBJ1-1; possible D gene TRBD1, 6 bases. V lost 0 bases and J lost 1, with 13 bases in between. The germline gives CDR1 SGHRS, CDR2 YFSETQ. The CDR3 is made up of 16 amino acids. CDR3 sequence (DNA): TGCGCCAGCAGCTTGGGGGGACGGGGGGCGAACACTGAAGCTTTCTTT. This gives the protein CASSLGGRGANTEAFF. The whole variable domain, remainder taken from reference TRBV5-1 and TRBJ1-1, is KAGVTQTPRYLIKTRGQQVTLSCSPISGHRSVSWYQQTPGQGLQFLFEYFSETQRNKGNFPGRFSGRQFSNSRSEMNVSTLELGDSALYLCASSLGGRGANTEAFFGQGTRLTVV.

The V call is TRBV6-5, the J call TRBJ2-7; D uncertain. The V gene lost 5 bases and the J gene lost 5 bases, with 7 bases spanning the gap. CDR1 and CDR2 (germline): MNHEY, SVGAGI. The CDR3 length is 11 residues. The CDR3 nucleotides are TGTGCCAGCAGTGACTTCGACGAGCAGTACTTC. Translation: CASSDFDEQYF.

This sequence joins TRBV6-5 and TRBJ2-2, with D possibly being TRBD1 (7 bases). CDR3 length equals 14 residues. Germline lookup yields CDR1 MNHEY and CDR2 SVGAGI. V was cut by 8 bases and J by 0 bases, with 10 bases left in between. The CDR3 here is CASQGGPNTGELFF. The CDR3 DNA follows: TGTGCCAGCCAGGGGGGCCCGAACACCGGGGAGCTGTTTTTT.

V and J are TRBV15 and TRBJ1-2; perhaps TRBD1 as D (5 bases). The V and J ends lost 0 bases and 4 bases respectively, with 15 bases between them. The CDR3 totals 16 residues. In germline, CDR1 is LNHNV, CDR2 YYDKDF (reference sequence). CDR3 in amino acids: CATSRDKGALPYGYTF. The CDR3 coding sequence is TGTGCCACCAGCAGAGATAAAGGGGCCCTCCCCTATGGCTACACCTTC.

The genes are TRBV4-3 and TRBJ1-1; 9 bases match TRBD1. Germline lookup yields CDR1 LGHNA and CDR2 YSLEER. V lost 0 bases, J lost 0 bases, and 11 bases stayed unmatched. This CDR3 is built from 19 residues. This chain's CDR3 is CASSQEWGGQGLMNTEAFF. In DNA form, the CDR3 reads TGCGCCAGCAGCCAAGAGTGGGGTGGACAGGGGCTAATGAACACTGAAGCTTTCTTT.

The chain couples TRBV30 to TRBJ1-2; tentatively, D is TRBD1 (6 bases). Germline V lookup: CDR1 GTSNPN, CDR2 SVGIG (reference sequence). This CDR3 contains 13 residues. Deletions cut 8 bases from V and 4 bases from J, with 17 bases between. CDR3 DNA: TGTGCCATCCACCACAGGGCACGCTATGGCTACACCTTC. Encoded protein: CAIHHRARYGYTF.

This chain connects TRBV9 to TRBJ2-5; 8 nucleotides agree with TRBD2. Germline V CDR1 and CDR2: SGDLS, YYNGEE. The CDR3 extends over 15 amino acids. The J segment lost 1 base and the V segment lost 4 bases, leaving 6 bases of the junction unmatched. The CDR3 loop is CASSPGGRPQETQYF. CDR3 nucleotide sequence: TGTGCCAGCAGCCCGGGGGGGCGGCCCCAAGAGACCCAGTACTTC.